This TCR beta chain came from a study of blood T cells in healthy people across ages. About the study: Every two T cells gave about one barcoded beta molecule via template switching.

There were healthy Caucasian individuals from Russia, aged roughly 6 to 90, serving as donors. Per-sample PBMC isolation yielded at least 6 million cells. A second PCR of 7 to 11 cycles used a sample-barcoded 5' primer and a J-beta primer mix. The template-switch adaptor, which had 12 random nucleotides, put a tag on each cDNA molecule. A single record per CDR3 protein comes from TCRdb applying MiXCR to the 5' RACE reads. This sample has around 990,000 distinct CDR3 sequences, with 35% to 45% found just once. Germline V gives CDR1 SGHRS, CDR2 YFSETQ. Trimming took off 4 bases at V and 3 bases at J, with 19 bases between the two ends. The CDR3 contains 16 residues.

Sequenced material: blood. The TCR comes from a man aged 18-30 years in good health. This rearrangement joins TRBV5-1 to TRBJ1-1; perhaps TRBD1 as D (6 bases). The CDR3 loop reads CASSLSRQVLDTEAFF. The CDR3 DNA reads TGCGCCAGCAGCCTGAGTCGACAGGTTTTGGACACTGAAGCTTTCTTT.